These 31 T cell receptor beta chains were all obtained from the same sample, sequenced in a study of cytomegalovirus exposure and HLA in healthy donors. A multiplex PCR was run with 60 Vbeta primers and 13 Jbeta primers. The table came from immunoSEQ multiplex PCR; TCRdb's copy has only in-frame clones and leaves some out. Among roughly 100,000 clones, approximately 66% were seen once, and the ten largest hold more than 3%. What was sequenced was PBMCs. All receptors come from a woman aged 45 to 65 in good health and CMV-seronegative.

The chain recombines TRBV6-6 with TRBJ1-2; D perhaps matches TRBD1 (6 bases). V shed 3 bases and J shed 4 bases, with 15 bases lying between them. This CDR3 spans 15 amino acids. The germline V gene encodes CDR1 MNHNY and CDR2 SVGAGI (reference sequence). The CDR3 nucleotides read TGTGCCAGCAGTTATGGGGACAAGGGGTCCTATGGCTACACCTTC. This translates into CASSYGDKGSYGYTF.

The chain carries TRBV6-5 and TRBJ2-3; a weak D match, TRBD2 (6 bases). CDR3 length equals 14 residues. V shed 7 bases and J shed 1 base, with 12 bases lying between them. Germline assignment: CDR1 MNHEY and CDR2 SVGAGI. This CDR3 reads CASTRREGTDTQYF. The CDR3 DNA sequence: TGTGCCAGCACCAGGAGGGAGGGCACAGATACGCAGTATTTT.

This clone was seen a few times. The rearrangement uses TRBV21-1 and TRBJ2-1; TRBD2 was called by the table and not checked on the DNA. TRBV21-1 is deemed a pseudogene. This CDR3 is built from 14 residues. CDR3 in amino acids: CARGSGGSCCEQFF. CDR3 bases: TGTGCCAGGGGGAGCGGCGGGAGTTGCTGTGAGCAGTTCTTC.

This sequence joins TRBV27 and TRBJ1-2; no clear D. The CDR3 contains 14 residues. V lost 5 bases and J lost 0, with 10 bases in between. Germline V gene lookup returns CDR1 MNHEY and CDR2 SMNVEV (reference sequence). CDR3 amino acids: CASSVRETNYGYTF. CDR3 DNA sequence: TGTGCCAGCAGTGTTCGGGAGACTAACTATGGCTACACCTTC.

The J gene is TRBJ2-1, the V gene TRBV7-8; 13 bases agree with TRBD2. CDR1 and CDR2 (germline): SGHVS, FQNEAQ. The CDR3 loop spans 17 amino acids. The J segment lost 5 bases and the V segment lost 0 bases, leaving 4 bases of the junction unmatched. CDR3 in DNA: TGTGCCAGCAGCTTAGCGACTAGCGGGAGGCTGAACAATGAGCAGTTCTTC. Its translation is CASSLATSGRLNNEQFF.

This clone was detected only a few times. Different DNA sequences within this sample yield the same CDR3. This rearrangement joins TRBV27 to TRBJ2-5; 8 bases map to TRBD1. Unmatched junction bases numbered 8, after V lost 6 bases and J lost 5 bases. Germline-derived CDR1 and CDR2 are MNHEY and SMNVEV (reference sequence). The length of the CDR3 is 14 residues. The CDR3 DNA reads TGTGCCAGCAGCCTCGACAGGGGCTGGGAGACCCAGTACTTC. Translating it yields CASSLDRGWETQYF.

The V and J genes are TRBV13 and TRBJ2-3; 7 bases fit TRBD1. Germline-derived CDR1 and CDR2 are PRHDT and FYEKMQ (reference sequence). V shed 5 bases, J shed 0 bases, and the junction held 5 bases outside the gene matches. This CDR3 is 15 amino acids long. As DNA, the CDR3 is TGTGCCAGCAGCCCGACAGGGCTTAGCACAGATACGCAGTATTTT. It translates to CASSPTGLSTDTQYF.

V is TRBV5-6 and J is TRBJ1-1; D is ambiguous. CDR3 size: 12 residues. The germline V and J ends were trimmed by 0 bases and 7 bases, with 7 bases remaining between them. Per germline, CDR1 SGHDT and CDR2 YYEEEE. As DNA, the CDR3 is TGTGCCAGCAGCTTGGCCGCGAGTGAAGCTTTCTTT. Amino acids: CASSLAASEAFF.

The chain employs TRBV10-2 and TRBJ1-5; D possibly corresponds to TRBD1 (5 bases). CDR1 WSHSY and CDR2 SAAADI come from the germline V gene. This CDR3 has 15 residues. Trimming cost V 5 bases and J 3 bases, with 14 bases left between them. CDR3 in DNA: TGCGCCAGCAGTCCATCCGGGGGAATCAATCAGCCCCAGCATTTT. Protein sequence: CASSPSGGINQPQHF.

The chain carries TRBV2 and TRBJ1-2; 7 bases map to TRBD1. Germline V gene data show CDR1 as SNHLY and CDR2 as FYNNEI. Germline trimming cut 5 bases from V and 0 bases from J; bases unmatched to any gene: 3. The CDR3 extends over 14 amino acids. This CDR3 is CASSPQGSNYGYTF. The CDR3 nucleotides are TGTGCCAGCAGTCCACAGGGGTCTAACTATGGCTACACCTTC.

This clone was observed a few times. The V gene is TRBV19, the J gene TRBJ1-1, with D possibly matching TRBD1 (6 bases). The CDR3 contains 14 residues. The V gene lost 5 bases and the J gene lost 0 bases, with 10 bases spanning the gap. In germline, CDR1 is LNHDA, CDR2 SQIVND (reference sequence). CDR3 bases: TGTGCCAGTAGTCTCCAGGGGCTGAACACTGAAGCTTTCTTT. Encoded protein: CASSLQGLNTEAFF.

This CDR3 is CASIDGASGAHSTDTQYF. DNA of the CDR3: TGTGCCAGCATAGATGGGGCTAGCGGGGCCCATAGCACAGATACGCAGTATTTT. This chain uses TRBV28 with TRBJ2-3, with 9 bases aligning to TRBD2. V dropped 7 bases and J dropped 0; count of bases not matched to a gene: 14. There are 18 residues in the CDR3. Per germline, CDR1 MDHEN and CDR2 SYDVKM. The variable domain in full, with the rest retrieved from reference TRBV28 and TRBJ2-3, is DVKVTQSSRYLVKRTGEKVFLECVQDMDHENMFWYRQDPGLGLRLIYFSYDVKMKEKGDIPEGYSVSREKKERFSLILESASTNQTSMYLCASIDGASGAHSTDTQYFGPGTRLTVL.

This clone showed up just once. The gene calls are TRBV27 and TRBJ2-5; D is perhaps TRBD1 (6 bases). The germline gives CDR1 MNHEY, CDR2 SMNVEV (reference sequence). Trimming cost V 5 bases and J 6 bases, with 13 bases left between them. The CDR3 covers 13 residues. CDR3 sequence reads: CASSPGTLKTQYF. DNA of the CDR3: TGTGCCAGCAGTCCTGGGACACTAAAGACCCAGTACTTC.

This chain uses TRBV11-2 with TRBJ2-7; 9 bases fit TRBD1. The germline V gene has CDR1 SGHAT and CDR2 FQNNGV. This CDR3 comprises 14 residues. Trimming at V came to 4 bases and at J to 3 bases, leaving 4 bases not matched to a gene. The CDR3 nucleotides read TGTGCCAGCAGCTCCCGGGACAGGGACTACGAGCAGTACTTC. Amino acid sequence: CASSSRDRDYEQYF.

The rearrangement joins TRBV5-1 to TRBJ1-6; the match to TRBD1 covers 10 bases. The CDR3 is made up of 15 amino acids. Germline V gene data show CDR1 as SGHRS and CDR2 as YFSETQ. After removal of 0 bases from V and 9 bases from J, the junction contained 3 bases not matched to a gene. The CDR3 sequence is CASSLEGQGISPLHF. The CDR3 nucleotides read TGCGCCAGCAGCTTGGAGGGACAGGGGATTTCACCCCTCCACTTT.

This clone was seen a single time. The CDR3 loop reads CATSRVTGEYNEQFF. CDR3 nucleotides: TGTGCCACCAGCAGAGTCACAGGAGAATACAATGAGCAGTTCTTC. This chain uses TRBV15 with TRBJ2-1; tentatively, D is TRBD1 (5 bases). V dropped 1 base and J dropped 4 bases, with 11 bases sitting between them. Germline V gene sequence: CDR1 LNHNV, CDR2 YYDKDF (reference sequence). The CDR3 consists of 15 residues. The whole variable domain, remainder taken from reference TRBV15 and TRBJ2-1, is DAMVIQNPRYQVTQFGKPVTLSCSQTLNHNVMYWYQQKSSQAPKLLFHYYDKDFNNEADTPDNFQSRRPNTSFCFLDIRSPGLGDTAMYLCATSRVTGEYNEQFFGPGTRLTVL.

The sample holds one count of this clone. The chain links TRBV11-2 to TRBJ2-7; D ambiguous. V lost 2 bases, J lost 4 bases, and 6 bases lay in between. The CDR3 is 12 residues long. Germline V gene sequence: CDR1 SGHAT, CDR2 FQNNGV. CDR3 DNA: TGTGCCAGCAGCTTATCACGGTACGAGCAGTACTTC. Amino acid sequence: CASSLSRYEQYF.

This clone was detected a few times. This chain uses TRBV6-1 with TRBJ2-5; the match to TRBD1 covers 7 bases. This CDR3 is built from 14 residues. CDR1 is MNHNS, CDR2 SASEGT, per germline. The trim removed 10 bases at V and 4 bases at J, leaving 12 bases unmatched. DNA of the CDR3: TGTGCCACCTCGCTGGGACAGCTTCGAGAGACCCAGTACTTC. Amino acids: CATSLGQLRETQYF.

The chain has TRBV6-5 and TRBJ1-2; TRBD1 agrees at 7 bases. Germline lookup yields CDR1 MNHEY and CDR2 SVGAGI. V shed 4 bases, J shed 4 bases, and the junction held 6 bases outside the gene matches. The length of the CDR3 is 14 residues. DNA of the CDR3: TGTGCCAGCAGTTCCCCCCGGGACAGCTATGGCTACACCTTC. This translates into CASSSPRDSYGYTF.

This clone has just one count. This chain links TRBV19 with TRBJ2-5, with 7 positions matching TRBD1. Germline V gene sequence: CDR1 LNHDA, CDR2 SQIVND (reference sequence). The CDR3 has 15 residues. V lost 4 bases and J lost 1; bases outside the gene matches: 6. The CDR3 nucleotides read TGTGCCAGTAGTAGCTGGGGACAGCCCCAAGAGACCCAGTACTTC. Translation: CASSSWGQPQETQYF.

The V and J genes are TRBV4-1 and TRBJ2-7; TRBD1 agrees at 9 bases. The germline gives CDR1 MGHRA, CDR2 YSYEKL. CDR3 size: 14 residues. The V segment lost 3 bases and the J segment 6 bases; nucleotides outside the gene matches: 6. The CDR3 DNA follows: TGCGCCAGCAGCCACCCGGGACAGGGTGGCGAGCAGTACTTC. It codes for CASSHPGQGGEQYF.

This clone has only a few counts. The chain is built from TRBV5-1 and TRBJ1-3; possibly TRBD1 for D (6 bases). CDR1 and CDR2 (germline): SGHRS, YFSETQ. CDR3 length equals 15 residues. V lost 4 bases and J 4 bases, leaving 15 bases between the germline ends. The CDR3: CASSLAGGQGNTIYF. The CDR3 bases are TGCGCCAGCAGCCTAGCCGGGGGGCAGGGAAACACCATATATTTT. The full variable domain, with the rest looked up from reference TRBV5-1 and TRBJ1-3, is KAGVTQTPRYLIKTRGQQVTLSCSPISGHRSVSWYQQTPGQGLQFLFEYFSETQRNKGNFPGRFSGRQFSNSRSEMNVSTLELGDSALYLCASSLAGGQGNTIYFGEGSWLTVV.

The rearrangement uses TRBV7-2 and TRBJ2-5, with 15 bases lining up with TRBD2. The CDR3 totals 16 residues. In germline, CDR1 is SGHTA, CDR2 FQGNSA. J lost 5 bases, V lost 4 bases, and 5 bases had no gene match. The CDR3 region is CASSSGLAGGVETQYF. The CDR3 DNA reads TGTGCCAGCAGCTCCGGACTAGCGGGGGGGGTGGAGACCCAGTACTTC. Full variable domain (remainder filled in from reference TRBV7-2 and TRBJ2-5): GAGVSQSPSNKVTEKGKDVELRCDPISGHTALYWYRQSLGQGLEFLIYFQGNSAPDKSGLPSDRFSAERTGGSVSTLTIQRTQQEDSAVYLCASSSGLAGGVETQYFGPGTRLLVL.

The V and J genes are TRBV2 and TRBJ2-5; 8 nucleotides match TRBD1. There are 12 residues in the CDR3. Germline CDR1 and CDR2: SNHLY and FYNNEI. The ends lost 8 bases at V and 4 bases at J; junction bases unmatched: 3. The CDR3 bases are TGTGCCAGCGACAGGGGAGGAGAGACCCAGTACTTC. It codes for CASDRGGETQYF.

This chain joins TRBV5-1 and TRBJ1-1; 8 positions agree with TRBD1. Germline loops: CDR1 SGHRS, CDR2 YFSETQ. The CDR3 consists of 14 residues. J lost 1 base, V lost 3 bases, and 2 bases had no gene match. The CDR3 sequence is CASSSGTGNTEAFF. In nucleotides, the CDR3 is TGCGCCAGCAGCTCCGGGACAGGGAACACTGAAGCTTTCTTT.

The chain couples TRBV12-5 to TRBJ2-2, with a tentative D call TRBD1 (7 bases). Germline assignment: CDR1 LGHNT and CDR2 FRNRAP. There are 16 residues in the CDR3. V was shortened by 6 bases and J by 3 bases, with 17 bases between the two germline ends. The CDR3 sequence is CASGPVGGGYTGELFF. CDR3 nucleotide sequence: TGTGCTAGTGGCCCCGTCGGAGGGGGCTACACCGGGGAGCTGTTTTTT.

The CDR3 sequence is CASTPRTGGLNEQYF. CDR3 coding DNA: TGCGCCAGCACCCCGAGGACAGGGGGCCTTAACGAGCAGTACTTC. The gene calls are TRBV5-1 and TRBJ2-7, with 11 bases matching TRBD1. With 6 bases clipped from V and 5 bases from J, the junction kept 10 bases outside the gene matches. This CDR3 contains 15 residues. Germline V gives CDR1 SGHRS, CDR2 YFSETQ.

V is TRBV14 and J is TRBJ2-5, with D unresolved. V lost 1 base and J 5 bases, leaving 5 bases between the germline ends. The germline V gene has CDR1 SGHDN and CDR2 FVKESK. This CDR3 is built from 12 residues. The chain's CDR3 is CASSQASETQYF. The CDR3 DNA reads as TGTGCCAGCAGCCAAGCGTCGGAGACCCAGTACTTC. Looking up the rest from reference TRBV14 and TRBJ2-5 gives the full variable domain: EAGVTQFPSHSVIEKGQTVTLRCDPISGHDNLYWYRRVMGKEIKFLLHFVKESKQDESGMPNNRFLAERTGGTYSTLKVQPAELEDSGVYFCASSQASETQYFGPGTRLLVL.

CDR3 DNA sequence: TGCGCCAGCAGTGAGTCTGGAACAGGGTTCACAGATACGCAGTATTTT. It translates to CASSESGTGFTDTQYF. The chain recombines TRBV10-1 with TRBJ2-3, with D tentatively TRBD1 (6 bases). The CDR3 contains 16 residues. V lost 0 bases and J 2 bases, leaving 12 bases between the germline ends. Germline CDR1 is WNHNN and CDR2 is SYGVQD (reference sequence).

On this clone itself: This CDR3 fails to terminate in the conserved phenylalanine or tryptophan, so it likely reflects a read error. The CDR3 DNA reads as TGCGCCAGCAGCCAAGATCATTCGGGTAACTACGAGCAGTACTGC. The encoded protein is CASSQDHSGNYEQYC. V usage is TRBV4-3 and J usage is TRBJ2-7; D gene uncertain. Germline V gene data show CDR1 as LGHNA and CDR2 as YSLEER. The CDR3 has 15 amino acids. The V end lost 0 bases, the J end lost 3 bases, and 12 bases lay between the germline ends.

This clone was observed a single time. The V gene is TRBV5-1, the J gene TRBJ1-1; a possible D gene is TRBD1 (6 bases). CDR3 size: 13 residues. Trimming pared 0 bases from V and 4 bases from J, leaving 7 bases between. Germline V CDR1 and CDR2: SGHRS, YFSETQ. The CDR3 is CASSLGQATEAFF. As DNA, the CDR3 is TGCGCCAGCAGCTTGGGACAGGCCACTGAAGCTTTCTTT.